Each of the 21 T cell receptor beta chains below was sequenced from the same sample in a study of T cells expressing NK-cell markers. TCRdb reprocessed the 5' RACE reads; each CDR3 protein has one entry and no DNA is given. The table lists about 390,000 distinct CDR3 sequences. Sequencing was carried out using blood T cells: a sorted CD56 or NKG2C T cell subset, CD4+ or CD8+ T cells, or bulk PBMC T cells (not recorded which). These receptors all come from a woman aged 50 to 60 in good health.

The chain carries TRBV6-4 and TRBJ2-2; TCRdb names TRBD2, which stays unverified in the absence of DNA. This CDR3 is built from 17 residues. The V gene's germline CDR1 is MRHNA and CDR2 SNTAGT. The CDR3 here is CASSVGLAGPNTGELFF.

This chain connects TRBV3-1 to TRBJ2-3; TCRdb lists TRBD2, though no DNA is available to test this call. There are 14 residues in the CDR3. CDR1 LGHDT and CDR2 YNNKEL come from the germline V gene (reference sequence). CDR3 in amino acids: CASSQGVAGGKQYF.

The rearrangement links TRBV12-3 or TRBV12-4 to TRBJ1-4. The CDR3 totals 11 residues. The CDR3 region is CANLVGEKLFF.

The chain recombines TRBV7-9 with TRBJ2-1; with no DNA, the TCRdb D assignment of TRBD2 cannot be verified. CDR1 is SEHNR and CDR2 is FQNEAQ in the germline V gene (reference sequence). CDR3 length: 16 amino acids. This chain's CDR3 is CASSLGAGAVGNEQFF.

The genes are TRBV20-1 and TRBJ2-7; TCRdb lists TRBD2, though no DNA is available to test this call. CDR3 length equals 12 residues. Per the germline V gene, CDR1 is DFQATT and CDR2 is SNEGSKA (reference sequence). CDR3 sequence reads: CSASSGTSEQYF.

The chain employs TRBV19 and TRBJ2-3. Germline values: CDR1 LNHDA, CDR2 SQIVND (reference sequence). CDR3 size: 14 residues. CDR3 in amino acids: CASSNEASWDTQYF.

The genes are TRBV10-3 and TRBJ1-2. The CDR3 consists of 12 residues. CDR1 and CDR2 (germline): ENHRY, SYGVKD. The CDR3 sequence is CAILSSNYGYTF.

The CDR3 loop reads CASSRGSGFDEQFF. This chain joins TRBV25-1 and TRBJ2-1; TCRdb lists TRBD2, though no DNA is available to test this call. CDR1 is MGHDK, CDR2 SYGVNS, per germline. CDR3 length: 14 amino acids.

The chain couples TRBV4-1 to TRBJ2-2; TCRdb's assignment of TRBD2 cannot be checked, as there is no DNA. The CDR3 runs 17 residues. Germline loops: CDR1 MGHRA, CDR2 YSYEKL. Here the CDR3 reads CASSYTLGTSWSGELFF.

The chain uses TRBV9 and TRBJ2-1; TCRdb returns TRBD2, unconfirmable since there is no DNA. This CDR3 region has 15 residues. CDR1 and CDR2 from the germline V gene are SGDLS and YYNGEE. This CDR3 reads CASSVGGEIANEQFF.

This chain connects TRBV18 to TRBJ2-7; the TCRdb call, TRBD2, lacks DNA for checking. CDR1 is KGHSH, CDR2 LQKENI, per germline. CDR3 length: 14 residues. This chain's CDR3 is CASARDSHSYEQYF.

V is TRBV20-1 and J is TRBJ2-2; as DNA is missing, the TRBD1 call by TCRdb cannot be tested. The CDR3 has 16 residues. Germline V gene data show CDR1 as DFQATT and CDR2 as SNEGSKA (reference sequence). The CDR3 region is CSARDQEGRRTGELFF.

J is TRBJ2-3 and V is TRBV11-2. This CDR3 is 12 amino acids long. In germline, CDR1 is SGHAT, CDR2 FQNNGV. The CDR3 here is CATRRLTDTQYF.

This rearrangement joins TRBV5-1 to TRBJ2-1; TCRdb picks TRBD2, but there is no DNA to check that call. The CDR3 runs to 12 residues. Per germline, CDR1 SGHRS and CDR2 YFSETQ. Here the CDR3 reads CASRTSFNEQFF.

The J gene is TRBJ2-1, the V gene TRBV5-1; TCRdb's D call, TRBD1, is unchecked because there is no DNA. Germline values: CDR1 SGHRS, CDR2 YFSETQ. This CDR3 region has 16 residues. The CDR3 sequence: CASRAGTGQGYNEQFF.

The V gene is TRBV12-3 or TRBV12-4, the J gene TRBJ2-1; the TCRdb call, TRBD2, lacks DNA for checking. The CDR3 sequence is 13 residues long. The CDR3 sequence: CASSFREGDEQFF.

The chain uses TRBV6-2 or TRBV6-3 and TRBJ2-3; TCRdb selects TRBD1, and the lack of DNA leaves this call unchecked. Germline V gene data show CDR1 as MNHEY and CDR2 as SVGEGT. This CDR3 comprises 16 residues. This chain's CDR3 is CASSYSQGVSTDTQYF.

This rearrangement joins TRBV12-3 or TRBV12-4 to TRBJ1-1. The CDR3 has 13 amino acids. This CDR3 is CASTWGAGTEAFF.

This chain connects TRBV3-1 to TRBJ1-1; absent DNA, TCRdb's TRBD1 call cannot be checked. Germline V CDR1 and CDR2: LGHDT, YNNKEL (reference sequence). CDR3 length equals 16 residues. CDR3 sequence reads: CASSQGGGRKGTEAFF.

The chain recombines TRBV20-1 with TRBJ2-3; TCRdb gives TRBD2 as the D gene, but with no DNA this cannot be confirmed. This CDR3 region has 13 residues. Germline V gives CDR1 DFQATT, CDR2 SNEGSKA (reference sequence). The chain's CDR3 is CSAEAGFSDTQYF.

V and J are TRBV7-2 and TRBJ2-3; TCRdb names TRBD2, which stays unverified in the absence of DNA. The CDR3 length is 14 residues. Germline lookup yields CDR1 SGHTA and CDR2 FQGNSA. The CDR3 protein is CASRQTSISDTQYF.